The present entry profiles one T cell receptor (beta chain) with its context. Antigen: not known. The CDR3 is made up of 15 amino acids. CDR1 and CDR2 (germline): SGHTA, FQGNSA. V was trimmed by 1 base and J by 3 bases, leaving 13 bases between them. This entry belongs to a study of cytomegalovirus exposure and HLA in healthy donors. Whole-study context: In terms of ancestry, the Caucasian-associated cluster contained roughly 81% of the 350 to 450 genotyped donors.

A multiplex PCR was run with 60 Vbeta primers and 13 Jbeta primers. Measured with immunoSEQ multiplex PCR; TCRdb has only the in-frame clones, and not every one. The sample shows around 170,000 clones, about 81% of them seen only once. Findings and limits, study-wide: In a later analysis, HLA-C alleles had the fewest associated TCRs, DRB1 alleles the most. Available immune exposure information was restricted to CMV serostatus only. Analyzed later, most CMV-associated TCR beta chains appeared HLA-restricted.

The TCR was taken from a young woman in good health and CMV-seronegative. Source material: PBMCs. V and J are TRBV7-2 and TRBJ2-7; TRBD2 might be the D (6 bases). This CDR3 is CASSLEAGQYYEQYF. DNA for the CDR3: TGTGCCAGCAGCTTAGAAGCGGGCCAATACTACGAGCAGTACTTC.